This T cell receptor beta chain was found in a study of beta chain features in type 1 diabetes. Whole-study results and caveats: Type 1 diabetes patients showed a moderate but significant shortening of TCRB CDR3s in all four CD4+ subsets. Any HLA effect on TCRB rearrangement was left unresolved by small sub-analyses. The study found fewer insertions and more deletions at VDJ junctions in type 1 diabetes patients.

On this clone itself: Antigen: not known.

Germline CDR1 LGHNA, CDR2 YNFKEQ. V lost 0 bases and J 4 bases, leaving 7 bases between the germline ends. This CDR3 contains 14 residues. Sequenced material consisted of expressed TCRB transcripts (all of the isolated RNA was reverse transcribed). Some clones are missing from TCRdb's copy, which holds only in-frame ones; the method was immunoSEQ multiplex PCR. Counted here are about 160,000 clones, approximately 8% occurring once; the ten biggest clones make up roughly 0.5%. Researchers reported sorting CD4+ naive, central memory, regulatory and stem cell-like memory cells via CD45RO/CCR7/CD25/CD127/CD95/CD27.

This TCR was recovered from a man aged 18 to 30 with type 1 diabetes. Sample: central memory CD4+ T cells from blood. The chain combines TRBV4-2 with TRBJ1-5; no definite D call. CDR3 in DNA: TGTGCCAGCAGCCAAGATCGTCAGAATCAGCCCCAGCATTTT. Translated, it gives CASSQDRQNQPQHF.